This T cell receptor (beta chain) is from a study of shared clonotypes between healthy human individuals. The assay used deep level. Unsorted PBMCs provided DNA that was sequenced on ten immunoSEQ deep assay plates. Clones were read by immunoSEQ multiplex PCR, and TCRdb kept only the in-frame ones, dropping some. Here the sample spans about 560,000 clones, roughly 79% being singletons. With unsorted samples, genomic DNA was obtained from tens of millions of PBMCs. Whole-study findings and limits: The diversity represented, both genetic and in exposure history, was limited by few donors.

This clone was seen once. The antigen is unknown. Sequencing input: PBMCs. This clonotype was obtained from a woman aged 40 to 50 in good health. Some clones in this sample may be carry-over from other donors' samples.

The CDR3 DNA reads TGTGCCTGGACGACTAGCGGGAGTCGCAATGAGCAGTTCTTC. Encoded protein: CAWTTSGSRNEQFF. V gene TRBV30 combines with J gene TRBJ2-1; 12 nucleotides align to TRBD2. CDR3 length: 14 residues. Germline V lookup: CDR1 GTSNPN, CDR2 SVGIG (reference sequence). V was pared by 4 bases and J by 6 bases, with 4 bases of the junction left unmatched.